This is a list of T cell receptor beta chains from one sample in a study of T cell changes during pregnancy in multiple sclerosis. Method: immunoSEQ multiplex PCR; TCRdb's copy keeps in-frame clones and lacks some. The data show under 60,000 clones, 85% to 95% seen once. Sample: CD4+ T cells from peripheral blood mononuclear cells, taken in the second trimester of pregnancy. These receptors came from a female donor in good health, enrolled as a control in a pregnancy study. CDR3s include the opening cysteine and the closing phenylalanine or tryptophan. The D gene is left open where the match is weak. For some rows the clone size is stated as once, few or many, or as a class when expanded; others skip it.

j_call: TRBJ1-5; clone_size: -; d_call: -; v_call: TRBV4-3; cdr3_nt: TGCGCCAGCAGCCAGTCGAACAGGGGCAATCAGCCCCAGCATTTT; cdr3_aa: CASSQSNRGNQPQHF
j_call: TRBJ1-2; clone_size: -; d_call: TRBD1; v_call: TRBV6-5; cdr3_nt: TGTGCCAGCAGTTTAGGGACAGGGGGAAACTATGGCTACACCTTC; cdr3_aa: CASSLGTGGNYGYTF
j_call: TRBJ1-1; clone_size: -; d_call: -; v_call: TRBV5-1; cdr3_nt: TGCGCCAGCAGCTTGGCCGGTCAGAACACTGAAGCTTTCTTT; cdr3_aa: CASSLAGQNTEAFF
j_call: TRBJ2-1; clone_size: -; d_call: -; v_call: TRBV10-3; cdr3_nt: TGTGCCATCAGTGAGACACAGGGTCCGTGGGAGCAGTTCTTC; cdr3_aa: CAISETQGPWEQFF
j_call: TRBJ2-7; clone_size: -; d_call: TRBD1; v_call: TRBV2; cdr3_nt: TGTGCCTCGGACAGGGGGCGTCTCGAGCAGTACTTC; cdr3_aa: CASDRGRLEQYF
j_call: TRBJ2-3; clone_size: -; d_call: -; v_call: TRBV5-4; cdr3_nt: TGTGCCAGCAGCACTGGACTTACCACAGATACGCAGTATTTT; cdr3_aa: CASSTGLTTDTQYF
j_call: TRBJ1-1; clone_size: once; d_call: -; v_call: TRBV7-9; cdr3_nt: TGTGCCAGCACCGCGACATCCAACACTGAAGCTTTCTTT; cdr3_aa: CASTATSNTEAFF
j_call: TRBJ1-4; clone_size: -; d_call: -; v_call: TRBV4-3; cdr3_nt: TGCGCCAGCAGCCAATCTGGGGGGGTGGTAGAAGAAAAACTGTTTTTT; cdr3_aa: CASSQSGGVVEEKLFF
j_call: TRBJ1-1; clone_size: -; d_call: TRBD1; v_call: TRBV11-3; cdr3_nt: TGTGCCAGCAGCTCGGGGACAGGGGCCGCCCGGGACACTGAAGCTTTCTTT; cdr3_aa: CASSSGTGAARDTEAFF
j_call: TRBJ2-3; clone_size: -; d_call: TRBD2; v_call: TRBV10-3; cdr3_nt: TGTGCCATCAGTGAGTCGGCACCCAATAGCGGGGGGAAGGATACGCAGTATTTT; cdr3_aa: CAISESAPNSGGKDTQYF
j_call: TRBJ1-4; clone_size: -; d_call: -; v_call: TRBV15; cdr3_nt: TGTGCCACCAGCAGAGATGGGCCGGGGGAAAAACTGTTTTTT; cdr3_aa: CATSRDGPGEKLFF
j_call: TRBJ1-1; clone_size: -; d_call: -; v_call: TRBV6-5; cdr3_nt: TGTGCCAGCAGTTACTCGGGAGCGATGAACACTGAAGCTTTCTTT; cdr3_aa: CASSYSGAMNTEAFF
j_call: TRBJ1-3; clone_size: -; d_call: -; v_call: TRBV5-4; cdr3_nt: TGTGCCAGCAGCTTGGGTGGTAGCGATGGAAACACCATATATTTT; cdr3_aa: CASSLGGSDGNTIYF
j_call: TRBJ2-3; clone_size: -; d_call: TRBD2; v_call: TRBV7-6; cdr3_nt: TGTGCCAGCAGCTGGGAAGCGGGGGGGCTGGCAGATACGCAGTATTTT; cdr3_aa: CASSWEAGGLADTQYF
j_call: TRBJ1-1; clone_size: -; d_call: -; v_call: TRBV27; cdr3_nt: TGTGCCAGCAAGGGGACCGGGGGCACTGAAGCTTTCTTT; cdr3_aa: CASKGTGGTEAFF
j_call: TRBJ1-1; clone_size: -; d_call: TRBD1; v_call: TRBV6-1; cdr3_nt: TGTGCCAGCAGTACCACAGGGGACACTGAAGCTTTCTTT; cdr3_aa: CASSTTGDTEAFF
j_call: TRBJ2-3; clone_size: -; d_call: TRBD2; v_call: TRBV4-3; cdr3_nt: TGCGCCAGCAGCCAAGAGCGGGGGGGCCGAGATACGCAGTATTTT; cdr3_aa: CASSQERGGRDTQYF